These 30 T cell receptor beta chains originate from one sample sequenced in a study of technical replicates of blood from a handful of donors. Using immunoSEQ multiplex PCR, the repertoire was profiled, and TCRdb retains in-frame clones only, with some absent. The data show roughly 71,000 clones, 80% to 95% seen once. Material: T cells isolated from PBMCs. These receptor sequences come from a human donor in good health.

The chain uses TRBV19 and TRBJ1-1, with 11 bases aligning to TRBD1. The V gene end was trimmed by 6 bases and the J gene end by 6 bases; junction bases not matched to a gene: 3. From germline, CDR1 is LNHDA and CDR2 SQIVND (reference sequence). The CDR3 is 13 amino acids. The CDR3 here is CASRRTGGPEAFF. The CDR3 nucleotides are TGTGCCAGTAGAAGGACAGGGGGCCCTGAAGCTTTCTTT.

The chain couples TRBV28 to TRBJ2-7; 12 bases match TRBD1. Germline CDR1 MDHEN, CDR2 SYDVKM. The CDR3 covers 17 residues. The V segment lost 5 bases and the J segment 3 bases; nucleotides outside the gene matches: 11. CDR3 loop: CASSTLLGTGGIYEQYF. The CDR3 coding sequence is TGTGCCAGCAGTACACTCTTAGGGACAGGGGGCATCTACGAGCAGTACTTC.

The chain uses TRBV5-6 and TRBJ2-3, with TRBD2 as a possible D gene (5 bases). This CDR3 contains 14 residues. The germline V gene encodes CDR1 SGHDT and CDR2 YYEEEE. The V end was cut by 2 bases, the J end by 1 base, with 8 bases between. CDR3 sequence reads: CASSLAARTDTQYF. The CDR3, as DNA: TGTGCCAGCAGCTTAGCGGCACGCACAGATACGCAGTATTTT.

Only one count was recorded for this clone. The chain combines TRBV2 with TRBJ2-6; TRBD1 might be the D (5 bases). The V gene lost 7 bases and the J gene lost 2 bases, with 6 bases spanning the gap. Germline lookup yields CDR1 SNHLY and CDR2 FYNNEI. The CDR3 consists of 13 residues. The CDR3 reads CASIGAGANVLTF. The CDR3 DNA follows: TGTGCCAGCATAGGGGCTGGGGCCAACGTCCTGACTTTC.

This clone was recorded once. This sequence joins TRBV2 and TRBJ2-5; D perhaps matches TRBD1 (5 bases). The germline gives CDR1 SNHLY, CDR2 FYNNEI. This CDR3 has 13 amino acids. Trimming shortened V by 8 bases and J by 2 bases, and 12 bases separated the two germline ends. The DNA for the CDR3 is TGTGCCAGCCGATCGGCAGGGCAAGAGACCCAGTACTTC. The encoded protein is CASRSAGQETQYF.

The V and J genes are TRBV9 and TRBJ1-1; TRBD1 matches 10 bases. J lost 5 bases, V lost 2 bases, and 6 bases had no gene match. Germline CDR1 SGDLS, CDR2 YYNGEE. The length of the CDR3 is 15 residues. The CDR3 loop is CASSVGTGDGTEAFF. In DNA, the CDR3 is TGTGCCAGCAGCGTGGGGACAGGGGATGGGACTGAAGCTTTCTTT.

The chain carries TRBV5-6 and TRBJ2-1; 7 bases are a match to TRBD1. In germline, CDR1 is SGHDT, CDR2 YYEEEE. J lost 2 bases, V lost 0 bases, and 2 bases had no gene match. The CDR3 is 15 residues long. For the CDR3, the DNA is TGTGCCAGCAGCTTGGACAGGGGAACCTACAATGAGCAGTTCTTC. It encodes CASSLDRGTYNEQFF.

The CDR3 spells CASRPGAGVNEQYF. CDR3 DNA sequence: TGCGCCAGCAGGCCTGGAGCGGGCGTCAACGAGCAGTACTTC. V is TRBV10-2 and J is TRBJ2-7, with D tentatively TRBD2 (6 bases). V was cut by 6 bases and J by 5 bases, with 17 bases left in between. Germline CDR1 WSHSY, CDR2 SAAADI. The CDR3 has 14 amino acids.

This chain links TRBV7-2 with TRBJ2-7; 7 bases agree with TRBD1. Germline values: CDR1 SGHTA, CDR2 FQGNSA. CDR3 length: 14 amino acids. Trimming at V came to 4 bases and at J to 2 bases, leaving 5 bases not matched to a gene. The DNA for the CDR3 is TGTGCCAGCAGCTCTGGGACAGTCACCTACGAGCAGTACTTC. Amino acid sequence: CASSSGTVTYEQYF.

The chain employs TRBV6-6 and TRBJ2-7; unclear D gene. The CDR3 has 12 amino acids. The V and J ends lost 2 bases and 5 bases respectively, with 7 bases between them. From germline, CDR1 is MNHNY and CDR2 SVGAGI (reference sequence). CDR3 loop: CASSYTDNEQYF. CDR3 coding DNA: TGTGCCAGCAGTTACACCGACAACGAGCAGTACTTC.

The chain is built from TRBV7-3 and TRBJ2-1; 8 bases match TRBD1. Germline V CDR1 and CDR2: SGHTA, FQGTGA. This CDR3 contains 14 residues. With V trimmed by 2 bases and J by 8 bases, 5 bases remained unmatched. The CDR3 region has the DNA TGTGCCAGCAGCTTAGTATCAGGGGGCTATGAGCAGTTCTTC. Translating gives CASSLVSGGYEQFF.

This clone came up a few times. The V and J genes are TRBV2 and TRBJ2-2; D is uncertain. This CDR3 region has 10 residues. Germline V gives CDR1 SNHLY, CDR2 FYNNEI. The V end lost 7 bases, the J end lost 7 bases, and 4 bases lay between the germline ends. CDR3 nucleotide sequence: TGTGCCAGCAAGAGCGGGGAGCTGTTTTTT. Residues: CASKSGELFF. Filled out from reference TRBV2 and TRBJ2-2, the complete variable domain reads EPEVTQTPSHQVTQMGQEVILRCVPISNHLYFYWYRQILGQKVEFLVSFYNNEISEKSEIFDDQFSVERPDGSNFTLKIRSTKLEDSAMYFCASKSGELFFGEGSRLTVL.

This chain uses TRBV6-4 with TRBJ2-3; 7 bases line up with TRBD2. The CDR3 contains 15 residues. V lost 6 bases, J lost 6 bases, and 12 bases stayed unmatched. Germline V CDR1 and CDR2: MRHNA, SNTAGT. As DNA, the CDR3 is TGTGCCAGCAGCAGACTAGCAGGGCTTTCGGATACGCAGTATTTT. Translating gives CASSRLAGLSDTQYF.

This clone was observed once. The rearrangement joins TRBV7-8 to TRBJ2-2; 7 bases are a match to TRBD1. CDR3 length equals 16 residues. V was pared by 2 bases and J by 4 bases, with 7 bases of the junction left unmatched. In germline, CDR1 is SGHVS, CDR2 FQNEAQ. CDR3 in DNA: TGTGCCAGCAGCTTACCCGGGACAGAGAGCACCGGGGAGCTGTTTTTT. Its translation is CASSLPGTESTGELFF. The whole variable domain, remainder taken from reference TRBV7-8 and TRBJ2-2, is GAGVSQSPRYKVAKRGQDVALRCDPISGHVSLFWYQQALGQGPEFLTYFQNEAQLDKSGLPSDRFFAERPEGSVSTLKIQRTQQEDSAVYLCASSLPGTESTGELFFGEGSRLTVL.

The chain recombines TRBV7-8 with TRBJ1-1; D remains unclear. The CDR3 loop spans 13 amino acids. V lost 1 base and J lost 1, with 4 bases in between. Per the germline V gene, CDR1 is SGHVS and CDR2 is FQNEAQ. The CDR3 protein is CASSLERNTEAFF. The CDR3 DNA reads as TGTGCCAGCAGCTTAGAGAGGAACACTGAAGCTTTCTTT.

V gene TRBV13 combines with J gene TRBJ2-7; weak D call: TRBD2 (6 bases). Trimming cost V 4 bases and J 5 bases, with 18 bases left between them. Germline values: CDR1 PRHDT, CDR2 FYEKMQ (reference sequence). There are 15 residues in the CDR3. The CDR3 coding sequence is TGTGCCAGCAGCTCAAACGGGAGCCCCAGGGACGAGCAGTACTTC. This encodes CASSSNGSPRDEQYF.

This rearrangement joins TRBV15 to TRBJ1-2, with 10 bases aligning to TRBD1. This CDR3 region has 15 residues. Germline CDR1 is LNHNV and CDR2 is YYDKDF (reference sequence). The J segment lost 1 base and the V segment lost 3 bases, leaving 2 bases of the junction unmatched. In DNA form, the CDR3 reads TGTGCCACCAGCAGCGGGACAGGGGATAACTATGGCTACACCTTC. Protein: CATSSGTGDNYGYTF.

The chain employs TRBV28 and TRBJ2-7; TRBD2 is a possible D gene (5 bases). V shed 7 bases and J shed 2 bases, with 15 bases lying between them. This CDR3 is 14 amino acids long. Germline V gene data show CDR1 as MDHEN and CDR2 as SYDVKM. CDR3 protein: CASTRTPGTYEQYF. In DNA, the CDR3 is TGTGCCAGCACCCGTACTCCCGGGACCTACGAGCAGTACTTC.

V is TRBV6-5 and J is TRBJ2-7, with TRBD1 identical over 9 bases. The germline gives CDR1 MNHEY, CDR2 SVGAGI. J lost 4 bases, V lost 3 bases, and 4 bases had no gene match. This CDR3 is 14 amino acids long. The CDR3 bases are TGTGCCAGCAGTTATGGGACAGGGCTTTACGAGCAGTACTTC. Amino acids: CASSYGTGLYEQYF.

The chain employs TRBV5-1 and TRBJ2-3, with TRBD2 matching over 10 bases. Germline V gene lookup returns CDR1 SGHRS and CDR2 YFSETQ. The CDR3 loop spans 15 amino acids. Trimming at V came to 4 bases and at J to 2 bases, leaving 4 bases not matched to a gene. DNA for the CDR3: TGCGCCAGCAGCGGGACTAGCGCCAACACAGATACGCAGTATTTT. Amino acid sequence: CASSGTSANTDTQYF.

The chain is built from TRBV5-1 and TRBJ1-2; 9 bases are shared with TRBD1. After removal of 0 bases from V and 6 bases from J, the junction contained 6 bases not matched to a gene. CDR3 length equals 15 residues. Germline V gives CDR1 SGHRS, CDR2 YFSETQ. In DNA, the CDR3 is TGCGCCAGCAGCTTGGAGGGGACAGGGTTGGATGGCTACACCTTC. As protein: CASSLEGTGLDGYTF.

The V and J genes are TRBV27 and TRBJ2-7; 11 bases align to TRBD1. CDR1 MNHEY and CDR2 SMNVEV come from the germline V gene (reference sequence). V lost 4 bases, J lost 3 bases, and 8 bases stayed unmatched. CDR3 length: 16 residues. The DNA for the CDR3 is TGTGCCAGCAGTTCGAGACCGGGACAGGGGGGCTACGAGCAGTACTTC. It is translated as CASSSRPGQGGYEQYF.

The chain links TRBV7-9 to TRBJ2-4, with D possibly TRBD1 on 5 matching bases. V was trimmed by 5 bases and J by 1 base, leaving 12 bases between them. CDR3 length: 15 residues. CDR1 and CDR2 (germline): SEHNR, FQNEAQ (reference sequence). In nucleotides, the CDR3 is TGTGCCAGCAGCCGCCTGGACATGGCCAAAAACATTCAGTACTTC. It translates to CASSRLDMAKNIQYF.

V gene TRBV13 combines with J gene TRBJ1-2; the D is unclear. CDR3 size: 12 residues. The V end was cut by 5 bases, the J end by 6 bases, with 10 bases between. Per germline, CDR1 PRHDT and CDR2 FYEKMQ (reference sequence). This chain's CDR3 is CASSLPEDGYTF. CDR3 DNA: TGTGCCAGCAGCCTCCCAGAGGATGGCTACACCTTC.

The chain joins TRBV27 to TRBJ2-7; D is unresolved. V was trimmed by 0 bases and J by 3 bases, leaving 12 bases between them. From germline, CDR1 is MNHEY and CDR2 SMNVEV (reference sequence). CDR3 length: 15 amino acids. The CDR3 DNA follows: TGTGCCAGCAGTTTATCAGCAGGAACTTACTACGAGCAGTACTTC. It is translated as CASSLSAGTYYEQYF.

The CDR3 loop reads CASSGETDRNYGYTF. In nucleotides, the CDR3 is TGCGCCAGCAGCGGGGAGACCGACAGGAACTATGGCTACACCTTC. This chain connects TRBV5-1 to TRBJ1-2, with a weak D call TRBD1 (6 bases). V was shortened by 4 bases and J by 2 bases, with 15 bases between the two germline ends. Germline V gene sequence: CDR1 SGHRS, CDR2 YFSETQ. This CDR3 has 15 residues.

This sequence joins TRBV9 and TRBJ2-7; D is possibly TRBD1 (5 bases). Germline CDR1 is SGDLS and CDR2 is YYNGEE. CDR3 length: 13 residues. V lost 3 bases and J lost 7, with 14 bases in between. The CDR3 nucleotides are TGTGCCAGCAGCGCCTCACCAGGGTTTGAGCAGTACTTC. Translated: CASSASPGFEQYF.

V and J are TRBV7-3 and TRBJ2-1, with 8 nucleotides matching TRBD1. This CDR3 comprises 14 residues. CDR1 and CDR2 (germline): SGHTA, FQGTGA. After removal of 6 bases from V and 7 bases from J, the junction contained 8 bases not matched to a gene. The CDR3 nucleotides read TGTGCCAGCAGATACCAGGGGGCGGGGAATGAGCAGTTCTTC. It specifies CASRYQGAGNEQFF.

This sequence joins TRBV4-3 and TRBJ1-2, with a weak D call TRBD1 (6 bases). Trimming pared 0 bases from V and 8 bases from J, leaving 13 bases between. The germline V gene has CDR1 LGHNA and CDR2 YSLEER. This CDR3 is 14 amino acids long. The CDR3 reads CASSQERGAGGYTF. The CDR3 DNA is TGCGCCAGCAGCCAAGAACGGGGGGCGGGGGGCTACACCTTC.

This clone was found once. V and J are TRBV9 and TRBJ2-2, with 14 bases lining up with TRBD2. The trim removed 0 bases at V and 0 bases at J, leaving 4 bases unmatched. The germline CDR1 and CDR2 sequences are SGDLS and YYNGEE. The CDR3 runs 19 residues. The CDR3 DNA follows: TGTGCCAGCAGCGTAGAGGGGACTAGCGGGAGAGCGAACACCGGGGAGCTGTTTTTT. It yields the protein CASSVEGTSGRANTGELFF. The full variable domain, completed using reference TRBV9 and TRBJ2-2, is DSGVTQTPKHLITATGQRVTLRCSPRSGDLSVYWYQQSLDQGLQFLIQYYNGEERAKGNILERFSAQQFPDLHSELNLSSLELGDSALYFCASSVEGTSGRANTGELFFGEGSRLTVL.